This T cell receptor (beta chain) was captured in a study of beta chain features in type 1 diabetes. The whole isolated RNA underwent reverse transcription, so sequencing captured expressed TCRB transcripts. Data came from immunoSEQ multiplex PCR; TCRdb stores just in-frame clones and leaves some out. The sample yields more than 150,000 clones, 7.5% to 9.5% seen once. Study results and caveats: VDJ junctions in type 1 diabetes patients carried more deletions and fewer insertions. Compared to healthy donors, patients appeared to have naive, central memory and Treg TCRB repertoires that were more alike.

Concerning this clone itself: Its antigen is unidentified.

This sequence was found in a woman aged 18 to 35 in good health. Sample: central memory CD4+ T cells from blood.

CDR3 loop: CASSAEAIGYTF. The CDR3 bases are TGTGCCAGCAGTGCCGAGGCCATTGGCTACACCTTC. The rearrangement links TRBV6-6 to TRBJ1-2; unclear D gene. The CDR3 spans 12 residues. Germline assignment: CDR1 MNHNY and CDR2 SVGAGI (reference sequence). The V gene lost 5 bases and the J gene lost 7 bases, with 11 bases spanning the gap.